Sequencing of this T cell receptor beta chain was carried out in a study of T cell changes during pregnancy in multiple sclerosis. Sequencing used immunoSEQ multiplex PCR; TCRdb keeps in-frame clones, though not all of them. This table has almost 35,000 clones, 75% to 95% appearing once. Germline assignment: CDR1 MNHEY and CDR2 SMNVEV (reference sequence). Losses at the gene ends were 5 bases for V and 6 bases for J; bases not matched to a gene: 3. The CDR3 spans 13 residues. The TCR sequence derives from a female donor with multiple sclerosis, enrolled in a pregnancy study. The V call is TRBV27, the J call TRBJ1-2, with 10 bases that match TRBD1. Material: CD8+ T cells from peripheral blood mononuclear cells, obtained before pregnancy. CDR3: CASSLGTGDGYTF. The DNA for the CDR3 is TGTGCCAGCAGTCTCGGGACAGGGGATGGCTACACCTTC.